This entry concerns a single T cell receptor beta chain. Its antigen is currently unknown. TCRdb keeps only in-frame clones here, not all; method: immunoSEQ multiplex PCR. The sample contains 150,000 or so clones, approximately 80% of which appear only once. This sample is part of a study of cytotoxic CD8 clonotypes in ibrutinib-treated CLL. Across the whole study: When averaged across all of the samples, the counts came to hundreds of thousands of productive templates and about 100,000 productive rearrangements.

The study's findings and limits: Clonality went up at the time of ibrutinib response, stayed stable in sustained remission, and later dropped back toward its baseline level at progression. Pretreatment clonality was elevated relative to age-matched healthy donors and paralleled circulating CD8+ T-cell counts.

This CDR3 is 12 amino acids long. The germline V and J ends were trimmed by 5 bases and 7 bases, with 9 bases remaining between them. Germline V gene sequence: CDR1 SGHTA, CDR2 FQGTGA. With cryopreserved PBMCs as the source, roughly 2 micrograms of genomic DNA went to TCR beta libraries. This clonotype originated in a human donor with chronic lymphocytic leukemia. The material was PBMCs, obtained after 12 months of ibrutinib treatment. This chain uses TRBV7-3 with TRBJ2-1; maybe TRBD1 (5 bases). Here the CDR3 reads CASSRQGNEQFF. In DNA form, the CDR3 reads TGTGCCAGCAGCCGCCAGGGAAATGAGCAGTTCTTC.